This TCR beta chain was documented in a study of molecular identifiers for immune sequencing clone quantification. V lost 1 base and J lost 1; bases outside the gene matches: 5. The germline CDR1 and CDR2 sequences are MNHEY and SMNVEV (reference sequence). The CDR3 is made up of 16 amino acids. This clonotype was counted a few times. Via MiXCR, TCRdb re-called the PCR reads, giving one row per CDR3 protein. The sample gives about 330,000 distinct CDR3 sequences, roughly 24% of which show up once; 0.7% to 0.95% is in the top ten. The genes are TRBV27 and TRBJ2-3, with 7 bases lining up with TRBD2. This TCR was sampled from a human donor in good health. Some libraries in this study had Jurkat cell RNA spiked in. The sequencing sample was made of naive CD8+ T cells from blood, with Jurkat cell RNA spiked in. As to subset: FACS-sorted CD8+CD4-CCR7+CD45RA+ naive T cells. CDR3 nucleotides: TGTGCCAGCAGTTTATTTCCGGGAGGAGGCACAGATACGCAGTATTTT. It encodes CASSLFPGGGTDTQYF.